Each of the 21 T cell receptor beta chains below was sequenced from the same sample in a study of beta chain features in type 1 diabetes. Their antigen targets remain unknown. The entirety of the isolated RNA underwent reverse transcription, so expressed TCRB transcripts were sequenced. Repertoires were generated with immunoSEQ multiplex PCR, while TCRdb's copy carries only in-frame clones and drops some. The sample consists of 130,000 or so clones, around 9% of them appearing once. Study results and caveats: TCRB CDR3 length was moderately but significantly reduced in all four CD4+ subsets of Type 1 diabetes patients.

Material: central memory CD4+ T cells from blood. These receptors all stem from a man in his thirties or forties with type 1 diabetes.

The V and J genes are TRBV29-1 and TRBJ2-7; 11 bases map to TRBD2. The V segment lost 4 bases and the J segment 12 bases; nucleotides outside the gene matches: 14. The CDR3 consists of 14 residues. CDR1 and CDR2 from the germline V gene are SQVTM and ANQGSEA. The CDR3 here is CSVALAGGNTRAYF. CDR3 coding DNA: TGCAGCGTTGCCCTAGCGGGGGGAAACACCCGGGCGTACTTC.

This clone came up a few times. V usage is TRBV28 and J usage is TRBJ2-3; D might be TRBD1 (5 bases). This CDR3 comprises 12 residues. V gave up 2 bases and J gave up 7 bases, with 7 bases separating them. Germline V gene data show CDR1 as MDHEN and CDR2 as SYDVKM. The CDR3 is CASSLAGNTQYF. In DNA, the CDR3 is TGTGCCAGCAGTTTAGCAGGGAATACGCAGTATTTT.

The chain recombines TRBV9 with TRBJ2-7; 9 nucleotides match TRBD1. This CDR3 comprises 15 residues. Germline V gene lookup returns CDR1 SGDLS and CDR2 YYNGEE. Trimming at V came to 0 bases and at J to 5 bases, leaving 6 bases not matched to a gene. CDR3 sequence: CASSVGGTGTNEQYF. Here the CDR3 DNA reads TGTGCCAGCAGCGTAGGAGGGACAGGGACAAACGAGCAGTACTTC.

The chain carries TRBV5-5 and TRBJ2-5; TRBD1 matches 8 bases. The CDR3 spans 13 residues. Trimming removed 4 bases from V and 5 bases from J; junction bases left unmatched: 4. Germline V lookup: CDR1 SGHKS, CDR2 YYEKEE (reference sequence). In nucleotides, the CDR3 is TGTGCCAGCAGCGGACAGGGTGGGGAGACCCAGTACTTC. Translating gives CASSGQGGETQYF.

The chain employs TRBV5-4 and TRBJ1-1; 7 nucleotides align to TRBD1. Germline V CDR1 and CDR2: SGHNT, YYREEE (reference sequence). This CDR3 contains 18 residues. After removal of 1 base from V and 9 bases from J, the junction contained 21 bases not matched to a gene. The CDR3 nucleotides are TGTGCCAGCAGCTTGAGGGACAGCGGGGGTTTGGCGCTGAAGAAAGCTTTCTTT. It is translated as CASSLRDSGGLALKKAFF. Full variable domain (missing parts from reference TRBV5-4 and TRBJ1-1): ETGVTQSPTHLIKTRGQQVTLRCSSQSGHNTVSWYQQALGQGPQFIFQYYREEENGRGNFPPRFSGLQFPNYSSELNVNALELDDSALYLCASSLRDSGGLALKKAFFGQGTRLTVV.

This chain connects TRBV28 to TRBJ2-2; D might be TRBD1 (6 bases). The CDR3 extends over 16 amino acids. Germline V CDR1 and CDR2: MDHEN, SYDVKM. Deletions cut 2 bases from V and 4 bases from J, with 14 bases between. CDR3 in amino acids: CASSLILGGRTGELFF. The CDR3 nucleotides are TGTGCCAGCAGTTTAATTTTAGGGGGTCGCACCGGGGAGCTGTTTTTT.

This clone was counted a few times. CDR3 in amino acids: CASSPRGQGTEAFF. In nucleotides, the CDR3 is TGCGCCAGCAGCCCCCGGGGACAGGGGACTGAAGCTTTCTTT. The rearrangement joins TRBV4-1 to TRBJ1-1; 10 nucleotides align to TRBD1. With V trimmed by 4 bases and J by 5 bases, 4 bases remained unmatched. CDR1 MGHRA and CDR2 YSYEKL come from the germline V gene. CDR3 length: 14 residues.

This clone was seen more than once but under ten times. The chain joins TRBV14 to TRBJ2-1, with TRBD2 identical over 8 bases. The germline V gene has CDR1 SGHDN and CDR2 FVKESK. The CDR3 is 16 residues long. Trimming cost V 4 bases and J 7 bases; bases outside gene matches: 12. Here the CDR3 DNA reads TGTGCCAGCAGCCGAGACGTCGGGGGGGCCAGGAATGAGCAGTTCTTC. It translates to CASSRDVGGARNEQFF.

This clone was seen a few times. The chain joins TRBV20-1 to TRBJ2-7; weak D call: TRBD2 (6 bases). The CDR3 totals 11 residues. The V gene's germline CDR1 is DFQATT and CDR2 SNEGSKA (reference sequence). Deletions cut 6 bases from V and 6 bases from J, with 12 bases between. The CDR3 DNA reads TGCAGTGCGGCCGGCGGGGCCGAGCAGTACTTC. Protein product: CSAAGGAEQYF.

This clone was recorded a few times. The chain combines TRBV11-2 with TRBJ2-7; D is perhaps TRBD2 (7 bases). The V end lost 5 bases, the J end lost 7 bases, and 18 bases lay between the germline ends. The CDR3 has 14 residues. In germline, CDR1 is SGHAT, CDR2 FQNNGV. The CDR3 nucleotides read TGTGCCAGCAGCCCGCACGGGGGGCCAGTGGAGCAGTACTTC. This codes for CASSPHGGPVEQYF.

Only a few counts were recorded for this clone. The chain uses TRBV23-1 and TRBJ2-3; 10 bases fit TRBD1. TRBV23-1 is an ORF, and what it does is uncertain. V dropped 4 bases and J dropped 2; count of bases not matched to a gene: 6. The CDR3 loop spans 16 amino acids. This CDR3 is CASSRTGTGDTDTQYF. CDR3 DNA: TGCGCCAGCAGTCGAACCGGGACAGGGGACACAGATACGCAGTATTTT.

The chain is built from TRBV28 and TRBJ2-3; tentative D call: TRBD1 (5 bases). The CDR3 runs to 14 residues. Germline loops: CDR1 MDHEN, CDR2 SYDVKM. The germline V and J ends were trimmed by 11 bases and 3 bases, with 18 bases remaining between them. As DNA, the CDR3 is TGTGCCGCCGCCTCCAGGGCTTGGACAGATACGCAGTATTTT. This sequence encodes CAAASRAWTDTQYF. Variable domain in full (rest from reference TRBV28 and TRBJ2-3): DVKVTQSSRYLVKRTGEKVFLECVQDMDHENMFWYRQDPGLGLRLIYFSYDVKMKEKGDIPEGYSVSREKKERFSLILESASTNQTSMYLCAAASRAWTDTQYFGPGTRLTVL.

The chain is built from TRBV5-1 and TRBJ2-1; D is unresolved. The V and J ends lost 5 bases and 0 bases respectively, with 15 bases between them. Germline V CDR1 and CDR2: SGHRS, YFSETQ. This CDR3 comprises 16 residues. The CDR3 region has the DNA TGCGCCAGCAGGCCGGAGTGGATCCCCTCCTACAATGAGCAGTTCTTC. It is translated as CASRPEWIPSYNEQFF.

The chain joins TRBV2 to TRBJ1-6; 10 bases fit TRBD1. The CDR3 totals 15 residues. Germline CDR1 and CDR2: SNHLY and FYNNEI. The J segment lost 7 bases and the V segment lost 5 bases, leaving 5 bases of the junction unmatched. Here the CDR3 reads CASSRQGADNSPLHF. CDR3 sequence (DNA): TGTGCCAGCAGTCGACAGGGGGCCGACAATTCACCCCTCCACTTT.

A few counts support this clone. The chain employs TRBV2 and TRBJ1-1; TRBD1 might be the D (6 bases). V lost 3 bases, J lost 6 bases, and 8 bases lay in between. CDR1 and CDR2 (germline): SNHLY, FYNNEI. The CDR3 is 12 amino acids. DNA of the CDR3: TGTGCCAGCAGTGACAGGGGCGCTGAAGCTTTCTTT. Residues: CASSDRGAEAFF.

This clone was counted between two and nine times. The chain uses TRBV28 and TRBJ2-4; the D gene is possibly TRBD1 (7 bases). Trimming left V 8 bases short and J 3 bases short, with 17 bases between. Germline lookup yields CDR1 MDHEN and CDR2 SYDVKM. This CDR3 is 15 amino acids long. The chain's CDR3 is CASGQGGGDKNIQYF. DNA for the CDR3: TGTGCCAGCGGGCAGGGGGGAGGTGACAAAAACATTCAGTACTTC.

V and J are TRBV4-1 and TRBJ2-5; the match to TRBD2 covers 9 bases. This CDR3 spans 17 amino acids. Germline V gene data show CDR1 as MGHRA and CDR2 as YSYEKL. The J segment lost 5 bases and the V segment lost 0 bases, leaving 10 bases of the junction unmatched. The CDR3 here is CASSQDWRGGPVETQYF. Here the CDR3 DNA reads TGCGCCAGCAGCCAAGATTGGCGGGGGGGCCCGGTGGAGACCCAGTACTTC.

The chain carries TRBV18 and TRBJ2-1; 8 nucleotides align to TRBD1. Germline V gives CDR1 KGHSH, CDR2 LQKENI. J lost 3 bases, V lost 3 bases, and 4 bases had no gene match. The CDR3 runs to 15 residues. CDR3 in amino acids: CASSPQGAGYNEQFF. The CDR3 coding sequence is TGTGCCAGCTCACCGCAGGGGGCTGGCTACAATGAGCAGTTCTTC.

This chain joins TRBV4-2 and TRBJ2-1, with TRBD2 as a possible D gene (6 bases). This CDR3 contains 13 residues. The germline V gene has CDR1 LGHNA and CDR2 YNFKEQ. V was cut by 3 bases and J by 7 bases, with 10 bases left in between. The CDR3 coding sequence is TGTGCCAGCAGCCAGACTAGGACGAATGAGCAGTTCTTC. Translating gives CASSQTRTNEQFF.

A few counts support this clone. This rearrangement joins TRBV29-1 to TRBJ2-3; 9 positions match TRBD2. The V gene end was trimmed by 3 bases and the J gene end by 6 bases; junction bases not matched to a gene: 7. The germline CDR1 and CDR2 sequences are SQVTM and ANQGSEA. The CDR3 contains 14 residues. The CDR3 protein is CSVDEGGGADTQYF. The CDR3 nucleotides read TGCAGCGTTGACGAAGGCGGGGGGGCCGATACGCAGTATTTT.

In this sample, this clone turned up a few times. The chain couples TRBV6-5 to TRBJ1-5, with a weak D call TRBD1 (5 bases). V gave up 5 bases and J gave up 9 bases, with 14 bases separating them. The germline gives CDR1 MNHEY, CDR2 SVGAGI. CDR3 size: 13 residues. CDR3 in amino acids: CASSDQATGPQHF. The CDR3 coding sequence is TGTGCCAGCAGTGACCAGGCCACAGGGCCCCAGCATTTT.